The 17 T cell receptor beta chains in this list originate from one sample, sequenced in a study of beta chain features in type 1 diabetes. Expressed TCRB transcripts were sequenced because the entire RNA isolate underwent reverse transcription. The repertoire was sequenced with immunoSEQ multiplex PCR; TCRdb's copy has only in-frame clones and lacks some. This table holds about 210,000 clones, under 13% found once. Sample: central memory CD4+ T cells from blood. The receptor source for this set is a young man in good health.

This clone is medium-sized by share. The rearrangement uses TRBV7-2 and TRBJ2-7; a weak D match, TRBD2 (5 bases). The germline gives CDR1 SGHTA, CDR2 FQGNSA. This CDR3 contains 13 residues. Trimming removed 2 bases from V and 3 bases from J, with 8 bases in between. The chain's CDR3 is CASSLQRDYEQYF. CDR3 DNA sequence: TGTGCCAGCAGCTTACAACGGGACTACGAGCAGTACTTC. Based on the CDR3 plus reference TRBV7-2 and TRBJ2-7, the full variable domain is GAGVSQSPSNKVTEKGKDVELRCDPISGHTALYWYRQSLGQGLEFLIYFQGNSAPDKSGLPSDRFSAERTGGSVSTLTIQRTQQEDSAVYLCASSLQRDYEQYFGPGTRLTVT.

This clone was counted at least ten times. In the same sample, other DNA sequences code for this CDR3. V usage is TRBV6-5 and J usage is TRBJ2-3; the match to TRBD2 covers 10 bases. Trimming took 0 bases from V and 4 from J; bases not matched to a gene: 1. Germline V gene sequence: CDR1 MNHEY, CDR2 SVGAGI. The CDR3 is made up of 15 amino acids. The chain's CDR3 is CASSYSAGGADTQYF. CDR3 bases: TGTGCCAGCAGTTACTCAGCGGGAGGGGCAGATACGCAGTATTTT.

This clone appeared a few times. The chain joins TRBV29-1 to TRBJ1-2; unclear D gene. V was trimmed by 1 base and J by 7 bases, leaving 19 bases between them. This CDR3 has 15 residues. The germline CDR1 and CDR2 sequences are SQVTM and ANQGSEA. CDR3 loop: CSVEARTPPVGGYTF. CDR3 bases: TGCAGCGTTGAAGCCCGTACACCTCCCGTGGGTGGCTACACCTTC.

This clone was found many times. The V gene is TRBV4-1, the J gene TRBJ2-1; perhaps TRBD1 as D (5 bases). V was shortened by 2 bases and J by 5 bases, with 13 bases between the two germline ends. This CDR3 contains 15 residues. Germline V CDR1 and CDR2: MGHRA, YSYEKL. CDR3 bases: TGCGCCAGCAGCCAATTGTGGGGCTCAGACAATGAGCAGTTCTTC. This gives the protein CASSQLWGSDNEQFF.

The rearrangement links TRBV4-3 to TRBJ1-4; unclear D gene. Germline CDR1 LGHNA, CDR2 YSLEER. The CDR3 is 15 residues long. The V gene lost 0 bases and the J gene lost 0 bases, with 5 bases spanning the gap. CDR3 amino acids: CASSQEGSTNEKLFF. The CDR3 DNA sequence: TGCGCCAGCAGCCAAGAAGGGTCAACTAATGAAAAACTGTTTTTT.

CDR3 sequence reads: CASSLSGGPAQYF. CDR3 nucleotides: TGTGCCAGCAGCCTCTCCGGGGGCCCTGCCCAGTACTTC. The chain joins TRBV14 to TRBJ2-5, with D tentatively TRBD1 or TRBD2 (6 bases each). In germline, CDR1 is SGHDN, CDR2 FVKESK. This CDR3 has 13 amino acids. Trimming stripped 4 bases from V and 9 bases from J, with 15 bases between.

This clone was seen more than once but under ten times. V and J are TRBV6-6 and TRBJ2-5; TRBD2 agrees at 7 bases. CDR3 size: 15 residues. With 7 bases clipped from V and 1 base from J, the junction kept 9 bases outside the gene matches. Germline loops: CDR1 MNHNY, CDR2 SVGAGI (reference sequence). CDR3 in amino acids: CASIGSSGPQETQYF. For the CDR3, the DNA is TGTGCCAGCATCGGGAGTAGCGGGCCCCAAGAGACCCAGTACTTC.

This clone was observed many times. The V call is TRBV15, the J call TRBJ1-4; D not resolved. Per germline, CDR1 LNHNV and CDR2 YYDKDF (reference sequence). V shed 1 base and J shed 2 bases, with 5 bases lying between them. The CDR3 covers 14 residues. The CDR3 protein is CATSRVQTNEKLFF. The CDR3 DNA sequence: TGTGCCACCAGCAGAGTACAGACTAATGAAAAACTGTTTTTT.

V usage is TRBV7-2 and J usage is TRBJ2-7; no clear D gene. The CDR3 runs 14 residues. From germline, CDR1 is SGHTA and CDR2 FQGNSA. V was clipped by 6 bases and J by 0 bases, with 12 bases between them. In nucleotides, the CDR3 is TGTGCCAGCAGTAGGACCGCTAACTCCTACGAGCAGTACTTC. This translates into CASSRTANSYEQYF.

This clone was counted only a few times. The V gene is TRBV5-4, the J gene TRBJ2-5, with D perhaps TRBD1 (5 bases). Germline loops: CDR1 SGHNT, CDR2 YYREEE (reference sequence). This CDR3 comprises 14 residues. V dropped 4 bases and J dropped 5 bases, with 15 bases sitting between them. Here the CDR3 reads CASSLSQGRETQYF. In DNA, the CDR3 is TGTGCCAGCAGCCTTTCGCAGGGCCGGGAGACCCAGTACTTC.

This clone was counted only a few times. The chain recombines TRBV6-1 with TRBJ1-5, with 8 positions matching TRBD1. Trimming cost V 4 bases and J 4 bases; bases outside gene matches: 9. Germline V lookup: CDR1 MNHNS, CDR2 SASEGT. The CDR3 is 16 residues long. The CDR3 here is CASSARTGWENQPQHF. The DNA for the CDR3 is TGTGCCAGCAGTGCCCGGACAGGGTGGGAGAATCAGCCCCAGCATTTT.

This chain joins TRBV9 and TRBJ2-1; D is unclear. V was cut by 1 base and J by 5 bases, with 13 bases left in between. The V gene's germline CDR1 is SGDLS and CDR2 YYNGEE. This CDR3 comprises 15 residues. In DNA, the CDR3 is TGTGCCAGCAGCGTACGGAGCGAATCCGACAATGAGCAGTTCTTC. This codes for CASSVRSESDNEQFF.

The CDR3 DNA sequence: TGTGCCTGGACGGCGGGCCTCAGCACAGATACGCAGTATTTT. This encodes CAWTAGLSTDTQYF. The chain has TRBV30 and TRBJ2-3, with D possibly matching TRBD2 (5 bases). The CDR3 is made up of 14 amino acids. Germline CDR1 and CDR2: GTSNPN and SVGIG (reference sequence). The V and J ends lost 4 bases and 0 bases respectively, with 11 bases between them.

The V and J genes are TRBV29-1 and TRBJ1-1; maybe TRBD1 (6 bases). The ends were cut back, 4 bases at V and 1 base at J, with 16 bases in the middle. Germline CDR1 is SQVTM and CDR2 is ANQGSEA. This CDR3 has 15 residues. CDR3 in amino acids: CSVVLWGAPNTEAFF. CDR3 in DNA: TGCAGCGTTGTGCTATGGGGGGCCCCGAACACTGAAGCTTTCTTT.

As to this clone: A read error is the likely source, as a far larger clone sits one nucleotide away. The rearrangement uses TRBV6-6 and TRBJ2-5; 9 nucleotides match TRBD1. V lost 6 bases to trimming and J lost 7 bases; unmatched junction nucleotides: 9. Germline V CDR1 and CDR2: MNHNY, SVGAGI (reference sequence). The CDR3 extends over 14 amino acids. The CDR3 region is CASRQGQGAGTQYF. The CDR3 coding sequence is TGTGCCAGCAGGCAGGGACAGGGAGCGGGGACCCAGTACTTC.

This clone has only a few counts. The V and J genes are TRBV20-1 and TRBJ1-4; D gene uncertain. CDR3 length equals 10 residues. Trimming took off 7 bases at V and 10 bases at J, with 10 bases between the two ends. CDR1 DFQATT and CDR2 SNEGSKA come from the germline V gene (reference sequence). CDR3 residues: CSVPRRKLFF. CDR3 DNA sequence: TGCAGTGTCCCTCGGAGAAAACTGTTTTTT.

This clone was observed a handful of times. The chain recombines TRBV29-1 with TRBJ1-1, with 7 positions matching TRBD1. J lost 1 base, V lost 5 bases, and 1 base had no gene match. The CDR3 is 12 amino acids. Germline lookup yields CDR1 SQVTM and CDR2 ANQGSEA. CDR3 coding DNA: TGCAGCGTTCAGGGGGGGAACACTGAAGCTTTCTTT. It codes for CSVQGGNTEAFF. Full variable domain (rest looked up from reference TRBV29-1 and TRBJ1-1): SAVISQKPSRDICQRGTSLTIQCQVDSQVTMMFWYRQQPGQSLTLIATANQGSEATYESGFVIDKFPISRPNLTFSTLTVSNMSPEDSSIYLCSVQGGNTEAFFGQGTRLTVV.